This entry lists 27 T cell receptor beta chains sequenced from one sample in a study of T-cell reconstitution after alpha-beta-depleted transplantation in children. This sample's TCRbeta library carried unique molecular identifier barcodes. TCRdb analysed the PCR reads with MiXCR anew, one entry per CDR3 protein. The sample has hundreds of thousands of distinct CDR3 sequences, approximately 13% seen once. The sample in question was PBMCs, mostly from graft donor cells, obtained 360 days after TCRalphabeta/CD19-depleted stem cell transplant. These receptors came from a male patient aged 10 to 17 who had a stem cell transplant for acute myeloid leukemia, so the T cells may come from the graft donor.

This clonotype was detected a few times. The J gene is TRBJ2-1, the V gene TRBV12-3 or TRBV12-4, with TRBD1 matching 9 bases. This CDR3 region has 15 residues. Trimming removed 7 bases from V and 3 bases from J; junction bases left unmatched: 7. The CDR3 is CASTRGDRVYNEQFF. DNA for the CDR3: TGTGCCAGCACCCGAGGGGACAGGGTCTACAATGAGCAGTTCTTC.

This chain uses TRBV6-1 with TRBJ2-7, with D possibly matching TRBD1 (6 bases). V lost 5 bases, J lost 2 bases, and 16 bases lay in between. Germline CDR1 reads MNHNS; CDR2 reads SASEGT. The CDR3 is 15 residues long. The DNA of the CDR3 is TGTGCCAGCAGTCCAACGACAGGAGACACCTACGAGCAGTACTTC. Its protein is CASSPTTGDTYEQYF.

This clonotype was observed a few times. This chain connects TRBV24-1 to TRBJ1-5; the match to TRBD1 covers 10 bases. Germline trimming cut 3 bases from V and 10 bases from J; bases unmatched to any gene: 8. Per germline, CDR1 KGHDR and CDR2 SFDVKD. The length of the CDR3 is 15 residues. The CDR3 is CATSDGGQGLGPQHF. For the CDR3, the DNA is TGTGCCACCAGTGATGGGGGACAGGGGTTAGGTCCCCAGCATTTT.

This clonotype appeared a few times. The J gene is TRBJ2-7, the V gene TRBV7-8, with 11 bases that match TRBD2. CDR3 size: 17 residues. Germline V gene lookup returns CDR1 SGHVS and CDR2 FQNEAQ. J was trimmed by 6 bases and V by 3 bases; bases with no gene match: 13. The CDR3 protein is CASSFFSLTSGTAEQYF. In nucleotides, the CDR3 is TGTGCCAGCAGCTTTTTTTCCTTGACTAGCGGGACCGCCGAGCAGTACTTC. The whole variable domain, remainder taken from reference TRBV7-8 and TRBJ2-7, is GAGVSQSPRYKVAKRGQDVALRCDPISGHVSLFWYQQALGQGPEFLTYFQNEAQLDKSGLPSDRFFAERPEGSVSTLKIQRTQQEDSAVYLCASSFFSLTSGTAEQYFGPGTRLTVT.

This clonotype showed up many times. The rearrangement links TRBV28 to TRBJ2-7, with D unresolved. The CDR3 spans 13 residues. Trimming left V 6 bases short and J 1 base short, with 10 bases between. Germline V gene sequence: CDR1 MDHEN, CDR2 SYDVKM. The CDR3 sequence: CASRAVVSYEQYF. CDR3 nucleotides: TGTGCCAGCAGGGCGGTCGTATCCTACGAGCAGTACTTC.

This clonotype occurred a few times. The V gene is TRBV20-1, the J gene TRBJ2-5; 8 nucleotides line up with TRBD2. The CDR3 spans 16 residues. The V and J ends lost 2 bases and 9 bases, in that order; junction bases with no gene match: 17. Germline CDR1 and CDR2: DFQATT and SNEGSKA (reference sequence). The CDR3: CSARIPLLAAPGAQYF. The DNA for the CDR3 is TGCAGTGCTAGAATTCCCCTACTAGCGGCCCCAGGGGCCCAGTACTTC.

There are a few counts of this clonotype. The rearrangement uses TRBV2 and TRBJ2-1; TRBD2 matches at 13 bases. The V gene end was trimmed by 1 base and the J gene end by 4 bases; junction bases not matched to a gene: 1. Germline CDR1 is SNHLY and CDR2 is FYNNEI. CDR3 length: 16 residues. The CDR3 sequence is CASSEGLAGGYNEQFF. In DNA, the CDR3 is TGTGCCAGCAGTGAAGGACTAGCGGGGGGATACAATGAGCAGTTCTTC.

The V call is TRBV30, the J call TRBJ2-1; 7 bases agree with TRBD1. V trimming: 6 bases; J trimming: 4 bases; junction bases outside the gene matches: 18. The CDR3 has 17 amino acids. Germline CDR1 is GTSNPN and CDR2 is SVGIG (reference sequence). The DNA of the CDR3 is TGTGCCTGTCGCCCCGACAGGGTACGATCGACATACAATGAGCAGTTCTTC. Its translation: CACRPDRVRSTYNEQFF.

This clonotype was seen at least ten times. This chain links TRBV6-1 with TRBJ1-2, with 9 bases aligning to TRBD1. Germline-derived CDR1 and CDR2 are MNHNS and SASEGT. V dropped 4 bases and J dropped 3; count of bases not matched to a gene: 6. CDR3 length: 15 residues. The CDR3 DNA follows: TGTGCCAGCAGTGGCCCGGGACAGGGATACTATGGCTACACCTTC. Its protein is CASSGPGQGYYGYTF.

This clonotype appeared a few times. The chain couples TRBV10-3 to TRBJ2-1; 8 positions agree with TRBD1. This CDR3 is built from 13 residues. Trimming took 4 bases from V and 10 from J; bases not matched to a gene: 6. CDR1 is ENHRY and CDR2 is SYGVKD in the germline V gene. As DNA, the CDR3 is TGTGCCATCAGTGTACAGGGGGTCGGCGAGCAGTTCTTC. This codes for CAISVQGVGEQFF.

The J gene is TRBJ2-7, the V gene TRBV28; 8 nucleotides match TRBD1. J gave up 6 bases and V 3 bases, and 7 bases lay outside the gene matches. The CDR3 spans 14 residues. Per germline, CDR1 MDHEN and CDR2 SYDVKM. CDR3 sequence reads: CASSFLQGASEQYF. As DNA, the CDR3 is TGTGCCAGCAGTTTTCTTCAGGGGGCATCCGAGCAGTACTTC.

In its sample, this clonotype was seen a few times. J is TRBJ2-5 and V is TRBV27, with 7 bases fitting TRBD2. The germline CDR1 and CDR2 sequences are MNHEY and SMNVEV (reference sequence). Trimming took 3 bases from V and 5 from J; bases not matched to a gene: 9. This CDR3 is built from 15 residues. CDR3 loop: CASSLLGRGRETQYF. CDR3 in DNA: TGTGCCAGCAGTTTGCTAGGGAGGGGACGGGAGACCCAGTACTTC.

This clonotype was seen at least ten times. The genes are TRBV5-1 and TRBJ1-2, with 8 bases matching TRBD1. The V gene end was trimmed by 3 bases and the J gene end by 4 bases; junction bases not matched to a gene: 8. Germline CDR1 reads SGHRS; CDR2 reads YFSETQ. The CDR3 totals 15 residues. The CDR3 spells CASSWNRGIGYGYTF. In nucleotides, the CDR3 is TGCGCCAGCAGCTGGAACAGGGGGATCGGCTATGGCTACACCTTC.

This clonotype has more than one count but fewer than ten. V gene TRBV5-6 combines with J gene TRBJ2-1; 12 nucleotides agree with TRBD2. Losses at the gene ends were 7 bases for V and 7 bases for J; bases not matched to a gene: 9. Germline-derived CDR1 and CDR2 are SGHDT and YYEEEE. The CDR3 runs 15 residues. CDR3 in amino acids: CASVLTGTSGNEQFF. The CDR3 nucleotides read TGTGCCAGCGTCCTAACCGGGACTAGCGGGAATGAGCAGTTCTTC.

This clonotype was seen repeatedly, ten times or more. The rearrangement joins TRBV6-2 or TRBV6-3 to TRBJ2-7, with D possibly TRBD1 on 6 matching bases. This CDR3 is 14 amino acids long. V was clipped by 4 bases and J by 2 bases, with 12 bases between them. Germline V lookup: CDR1 MNHEY, CDR2 SVGEGT. The CDR3 coding sequence is TGTGCCAGCAGTTCGGCCACAGGGACCTACGAGCAGTACTTC. Translating it yields CASSSATGTYEQYF.

As concerns this clonotype: Germline and junction disagree at one end, which may indicate a read error. This chain joins TRBV10-3 and TRBJ2-7, with D possibly TRBD2 on 7 matching bases. CDR3 length equals 16 residues. Germline CDR1 is ENHRY and CDR2 is SYGVKD. CDR3 DNA sequence: TGTGCCATCCCCTGGTGGCGGGGGCGCTTCTCCGACGAGCAGTACTTC. Its protein is CAIPWWRGRFSDEQYF.

This clonotype appeared a few times. This chain connects TRBV5-1 to TRBJ2-7, with unresolved D. The CDR3 covers 12 residues. The germline V gene has CDR1 SGHRS and CDR2 YFSETQ. V was clipped by 6 bases and J by 1 base, with 8 bases between them. As DNA, the CDR3 is TGCGCCAGCACAGGCAAGTCCTACGAGCAGTACTTC. Protein product: CASTGKSYEQYF.

This clonotype was counted many times. The J gene is TRBJ2-3, the V gene TRBV7-2; weak D call: TRBD2 (7 bases). The V and J ends lost 5 bases and 4 bases respectively, with 10 bases between them. CDR1 and CDR2 (germline): SGHTA, FQGNSA. The CDR3 is made up of 13 amino acids. The CDR3 DNA sequence: TGTGCCAGCAGCAAGGGGGGGGCAGATACGCAGTATTTT. Amino acids: CASSKGGADTQYF. Variable domain in full (rest from reference TRBV7-2 and TRBJ2-3): GAGVSQSPSNKVTEKGKDVELRCDPISGHTALYWYRQSLGQGLEFLIYFQGNSAPDKSGLPSDRFSAERTGGSVSTLTIQRTQQEDSAVYLCASSKGGADTQYFGPGTRLTVL.

Many counts were recorded for this clonotype. This CDR3 is CASSPTGTSGRALNTGELFF. CDR3 coding DNA: TGTGCCAGCAGCCCCACCGGGACTAGCGGGAGGGCCCTCAACACCGGGGAGCTGTTTTTT. The V gene is TRBV11-1, the J gene TRBJ2-2; the match to TRBD2 covers 16 bases. V trimming: 5 bases; J trimming: 2 bases; junction bases outside the gene matches: 11. Germline V gene data show CDR1 as SGHAT and CDR2 as FQDESV (reference sequence). The CDR3 contains 20 residues.

This clonotype was picked up a small number of times. The chain links TRBV11-2 to TRBJ2-3; D gene unclear. The CDR3 covers 14 residues. The germline V gene encodes CDR1 SGHAT and CDR2 FQNNGV. Trimming cost V 7 bases and J 4 bases, with 15 bases left between them. This chain's CDR3 is CASNLLSRADTQYF. DNA for the CDR3: TGTGCCAGCAACCTCCTTTCTCGGGCAGATACGCAGTATTTT.

Regarding this clonotype: This CDR3 fails to terminate in the conserved phenylalanine or tryptophan, so it likely reflects a read error. The chain recombines TRBV7-8 with TRBJ1-1; D is ambiguous. Germline CDR1 reads SGHVS; CDR2 reads FQNEAQ. This CDR3 is built from 14 residues. V was pared by 1 base and J by 6 bases, with 12 bases between. The CDR3 coding sequence is TGTGCCAGCAGCTTAGTCCGCTGGGGTGCTGAAGCTTTCTCT. This sequence encodes CASSLVRWGAEAFS.

This clonotype has a count of ten or more. The J gene is TRBJ2-5, the V gene TRBV10-3; TRBD2 is a possible D gene (5 bases). There are 13 residues in the CDR3. Trimming pared 8 bases from V and 0 bases from J, leaving 10 bases between. Germline CDR1 and CDR2: ENHRY and SYGVKD. The chain's CDR3 is CAIGGQNQETQYF. In nucleotides, the CDR3 is TGTGCCATCGGCGGGCAAAACCAAGAGACCCAGTACTTC.

There are many counts of this clonotype. V gene TRBV7-3 combines with J gene TRBJ1-1; D might be TRBD1 (6 bases). Looked up from germline, CDR1 is SGHTA and CDR2 is FQGTGA. Trimming left V 2 bases short and J 3 bases short, with 13 bases between. The CDR3 covers 15 residues. The CDR3 DNA sequence: TGTGCCAGCAGCTTATCAACGCAGGGGTACACTGAAGCTTTCTTT. As protein: CASSLSTQGYTEAFF. Full variable domain (missing parts from reference TRBV7-3 and TRBJ1-1): GAGVSQTPSNKVTEKGKYVELRCDPISGHTALYWYRQSLGQGPEFLIYFQGTGAADDSGLPNDRFFAVRPEGSVSTLKIQRTERGDSAVYLCASSLSTQGYTEAFFGQGTRLTVV.

The sample holds many counts of this clonotype. J is TRBJ2-7 and V is TRBV28, with TRBD2 matching 7 bases. The J segment lost 2 bases and the V segment lost 4 bases, leaving 8 bases of the junction unmatched. Germline CDR1 is MDHEN and CDR2 is SYDVKM. The CDR3 is 15 residues long. For the CDR3, the DNA is TGTGCCAGCAGTTCCGGGACTATAGCGGCCTACGAGCAGTACTTC. This gives the protein CASSSGTIAAYEQYF. The full variable domain, completed using reference TRBV28 and TRBJ2-7, is DVKVTQSSRYLVKRTGEKVFLECVQDMDHENMFWYRQDPGLGLRLIYFSYDVKMKEKGDIPEGYSVSREKKERFSLILESASTNQTSMYLCASSSGTIAAYEQYFGPGTRLTVT.

This clonotype has ten or more counts. V gene TRBV29-1 combines with J gene TRBJ2-3; no definite D call. This CDR3 is 13 amino acids long. Germline assignment: CDR1 SQVTM and CDR2 ANQGSEA. V was trimmed by 3 bases and J by 3 bases, leaving 10 bases between them. The DNA for the CDR3 is TGCAGCGTTGATGTACGGTCGACAGATACGCAGTATTTT. It codes for CSVDVRSTDTQYF.

This clonotype was recorded only once. V gene TRBV6-4 combines with J gene TRBJ2-1; 8 bases match TRBD2. Germline V gives CDR1 MRHNA, CDR2 SNTAGT. This CDR3 spans 19 amino acids. Losses at the gene ends were 5 bases for V and 0 bases for J; bases not matched to a gene: 15. CDR3 protein: CASSLGGLVSQGSYNEQFF. Here the CDR3 DNA reads TGTGCCAGCAGTTTGGGGGGACTAGTGAGTCAGGGCTCCTACAATGAGCAGTTCTTC.

This clonotype came up many times. The chain employs TRBV21-1 and TRBJ2-7; the table's D call, TRBD2, was not checked against the DNA. TRBV21-1 corresponds to a pseudogene. The CDR3 contains 16 residues. CDR3 sequence reads: CASSKYRLADSYEQYF. CDR3 bases: TGTGCCAGCAGCAAATACAGACTAGCGGACTCCTACGAGCAGTACTTC.